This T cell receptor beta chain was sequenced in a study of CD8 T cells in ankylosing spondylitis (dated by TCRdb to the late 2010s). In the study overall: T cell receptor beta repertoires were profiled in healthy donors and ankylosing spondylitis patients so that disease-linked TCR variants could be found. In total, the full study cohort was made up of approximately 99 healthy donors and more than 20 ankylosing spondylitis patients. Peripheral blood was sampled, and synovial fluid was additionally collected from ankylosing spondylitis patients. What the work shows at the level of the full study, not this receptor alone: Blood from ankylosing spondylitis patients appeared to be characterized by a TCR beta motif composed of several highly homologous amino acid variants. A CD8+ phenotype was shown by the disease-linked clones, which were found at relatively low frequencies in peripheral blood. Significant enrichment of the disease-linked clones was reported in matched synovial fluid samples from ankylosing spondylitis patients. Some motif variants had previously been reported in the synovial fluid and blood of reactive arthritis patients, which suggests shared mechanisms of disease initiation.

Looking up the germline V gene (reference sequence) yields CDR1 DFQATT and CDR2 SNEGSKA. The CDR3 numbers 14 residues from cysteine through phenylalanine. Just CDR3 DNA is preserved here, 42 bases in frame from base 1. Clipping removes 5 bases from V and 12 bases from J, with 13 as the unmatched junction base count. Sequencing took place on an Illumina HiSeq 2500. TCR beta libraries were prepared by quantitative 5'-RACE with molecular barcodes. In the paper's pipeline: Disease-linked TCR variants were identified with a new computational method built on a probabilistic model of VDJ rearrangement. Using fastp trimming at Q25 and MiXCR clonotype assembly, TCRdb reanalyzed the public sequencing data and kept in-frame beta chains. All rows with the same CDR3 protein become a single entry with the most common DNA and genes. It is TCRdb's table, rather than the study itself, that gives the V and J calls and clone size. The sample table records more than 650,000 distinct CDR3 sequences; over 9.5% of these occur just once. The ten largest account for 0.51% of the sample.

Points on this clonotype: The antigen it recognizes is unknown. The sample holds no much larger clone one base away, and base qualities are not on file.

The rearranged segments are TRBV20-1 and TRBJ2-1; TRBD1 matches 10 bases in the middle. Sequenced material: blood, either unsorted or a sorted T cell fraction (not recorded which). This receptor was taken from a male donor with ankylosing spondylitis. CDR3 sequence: CSAPKTGGMGMQFF. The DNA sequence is TGCAGTGCTCCCAAGACAGGGGGCATGGGAATGCAGTTCTTC.